This T cell receptor (beta chain) was identified in a study of cytomegalovirus exposure and HLA in healthy donors. On the study more broadly: Of the donors genotyped, approximately 430 in all, over 80% fell in the Caucasian-associated ancestry cluster.

Findings of the study overall: A list of approximately 150 TCR beta chains associated with cytomegalovirus was given. Rarity marked most TCR sequences, yet some public TCRs occurred in many donors.

As for this clone: The target antigen is unknown.

A multiplex PCR was run with 60 Vbeta primers and 13 Jbeta primers. Original processing methods: Unique TCR beta chains numbered about 72 million in a later analysis, with around 10 million shared. The table came from immunoSEQ multiplex PCR; TCRdb's copy has only in-frame clones and leaves some out. Clonal size and the V and J genes are those of that table, whereas D and trimming came from the DNA. The sample has about 200,000 clones, around nine tenths seen once; the top ten hold roughly 0.33%. CDR1 and CDR2 from the germline V gene are WNHNN and SYGVQD (reference sequence). V gave up 4 bases and J gave up 6 bases; unmatched junction bases: 10. This CDR3 has 15 amino acids.

Sequenced input: PBMCs. V and J are TRBV10-1 and TRBJ2-3; 7 bases are shared with TRBD1. The sequence came from a woman aged 30 to 39 in good health and CMV-seronegative. For the CDR3, the DNA is TGCGCCAGCAGTGTGGGACAGTGGAGTACGGATACGCAGTATTTT. The encoded protein is CASSVGQWSTDTQYF.